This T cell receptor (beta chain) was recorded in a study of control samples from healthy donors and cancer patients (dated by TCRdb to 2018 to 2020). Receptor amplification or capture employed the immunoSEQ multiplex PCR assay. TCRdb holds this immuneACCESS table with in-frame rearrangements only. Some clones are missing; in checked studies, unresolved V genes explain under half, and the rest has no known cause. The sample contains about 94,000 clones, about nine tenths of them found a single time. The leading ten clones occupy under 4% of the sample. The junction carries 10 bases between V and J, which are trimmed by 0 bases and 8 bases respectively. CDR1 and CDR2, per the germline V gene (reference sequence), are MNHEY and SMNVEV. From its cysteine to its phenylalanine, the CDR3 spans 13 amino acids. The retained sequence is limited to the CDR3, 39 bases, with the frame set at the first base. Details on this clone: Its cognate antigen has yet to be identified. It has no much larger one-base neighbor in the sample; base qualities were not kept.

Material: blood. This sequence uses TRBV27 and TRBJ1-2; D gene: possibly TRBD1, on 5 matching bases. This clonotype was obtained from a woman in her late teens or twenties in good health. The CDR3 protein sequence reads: CASSLSGVGGYTF. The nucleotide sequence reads TGTGCCAGCAGTTTATCAGGGGTAGGGGGCTACACCTTC.